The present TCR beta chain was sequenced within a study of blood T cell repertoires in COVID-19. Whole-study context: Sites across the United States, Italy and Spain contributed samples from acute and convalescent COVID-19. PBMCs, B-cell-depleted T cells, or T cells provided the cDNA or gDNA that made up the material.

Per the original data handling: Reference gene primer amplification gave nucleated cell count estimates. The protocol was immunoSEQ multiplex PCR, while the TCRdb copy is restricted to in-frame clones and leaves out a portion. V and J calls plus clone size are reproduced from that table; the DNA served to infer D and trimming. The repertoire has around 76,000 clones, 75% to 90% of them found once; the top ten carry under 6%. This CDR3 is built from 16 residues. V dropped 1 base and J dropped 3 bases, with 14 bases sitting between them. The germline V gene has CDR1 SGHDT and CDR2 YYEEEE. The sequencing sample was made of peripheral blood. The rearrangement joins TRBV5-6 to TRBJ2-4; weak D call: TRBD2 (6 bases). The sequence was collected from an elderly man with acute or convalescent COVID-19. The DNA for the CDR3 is TGTGCCAGCAGCTTGCGGACTGGGGGGAGCAAAAACATTCAGTACTTC. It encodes CASSLRTGGSKNIQYF.